One sample yielded the 15 T cell receptor beta chains listed below, sequenced in a study of Graves' ophthalmopathy and Graves' hyperthyroidism. CDR3 regions of TCR beta were amplified from RNA transcripts. HTBI-primed RT-PCR formed the first round, and a multiplex PCR formed the second. One entry per CDR3 protein, called by TCRdb with MiXCR from the multiplex PCR reads. This sample has under 800,000 distinct CDR3 sequences, with around a fifth found just once. Sequencing used peripheral blood. The origin of the receptors is a woman younger than 30 with stable Graves' hyperthyroidism. Some clones in this sample may be carry-over from other donors' samples.

This clonotype was seen more than once but under ten times. The rearrangement links TRBV19 to TRBJ1-5; 8 bases match TRBD1. The CDR3 is 15 residues long. The V gene end was trimmed by 2 bases and the J gene end by 4 bases; junction bases not matched to a gene: 4. Germline CDR1 is LNHDA and CDR2 is SQIVND (reference sequence). The CDR3 DNA sequence: TGTGCCAGTAGTATAACACAGGGGGAAAATCAGCCCCAGCATTTT. Translated, it gives CASSITQGENQPQHF.

The sample holds many counts of this clonotype. This chain links TRBV6-5 with TRBJ2-7; TRBD1 is a possible D gene (6 bases). Germline V gene sequence: CDR1 MNHEY, CDR2 SVGAGI. V lost 0 bases, J lost 7 bases, and 16 bases lay in between. This CDR3 contains 15 residues. Here the CDR3 DNA reads TGTGCCAGCAGTTACTCGGGCAGGGGTCTGGGGGAGCAGTACTTC. Its translation: CASSYSGRGLGEQYF.

This clonotype was observed many times. The chain has TRBV29-1 and TRBJ2-5; D gene uncertain. The CDR3 is 15 residues long. CDR1 is SQVTM, CDR2 ANQGSEA, per germline. The ends were cut back, 1 base at V and 1 base at J, with 13 bases in the middle. CDR3 residues: CSVEGGTDVQETQYF. DNA of the CDR3: TGCAGCGTTGAAGGAGGTACAGATGTCCAAGAGACCCAGTACTTC. The full variable domain, in which reference TRBV29-1 and TRBJ2-5 provide the parts outside the CDR3, is SAVISQKPSRDICQRGTSLTIQCQVDSQVTMMFWYRQQPGQSLTLIATANQGSEATYESGFVIDKFPISRPNLTFSTLTVSNMSPEDSSIYLCSVEGGTDVQETQYFGPGTRLLVL.

This clonotype was seen ten or more times. The chain employs TRBV9 and TRBJ2-7; 9 bases agree with TRBD1. This CDR3 contains 14 residues. Trimming took 0 bases from V and 7 from J; bases not matched to a gene: 5. Germline CDR1 reads SGDLS; CDR2 reads YYNGEE. CDR3 sequence reads: CASSVGDRVGEQYF. CDR3 nucleotide sequence: TGTGCCAGCAGCGTAGGGGACAGGGTAGGAGAGCAGTACTTC. Looking up the rest from reference TRBV9 and TRBJ2-7 gives the full variable domain: DSGVTQTPKHLITATGQRVTLRCSPRSGDLSVYWYQQSLDQGLQFLIQYYNGEERAKGNILERFSAQQFPDLHSELNLSSLELGDSALYFCASSVGDRVGEQYFGPGTRLTVT.

This clonotype was recorded a few times. The V gene is TRBV4-1, the J gene TRBJ2-7; D unclear. Trimming left V 1 base short and J 4 bases short, with 14 bases between. The CDR3 loop spans 15 amino acids. Germline V CDR1 and CDR2: MGHRA, YSYEKL. The CDR3 nucleotides are TGCGCCAGCAGCCAAGTATCAGGCCCCAATTACGAGCAGTACTTC. Protein: CASSQVSGPNYEQYF.

This clonotype has a handful of counts. V and J are TRBV3-1 and TRBJ2-5, with 8 bases lining up with TRBD1. Germline-derived CDR1 and CDR2 are LGHDT and YNNKEL (reference sequence). The trim removed 1 base at V and 5 bases at J, leaving 12 bases unmatched. This CDR3 is 17 amino acids long. The CDR3 loop is CASSQGGVAGGLETQYF. For the CDR3, the DNA is TGTGCCAGCAGCCAAGGGGGCGTGGCAGGGGGCTTGGAGACCCAGTACTTC.

V usage is TRBV19 and J usage is TRBJ1-1; no clear D gene. Germline V gene lookup returns CDR1 LNHDA and CDR2 SQIVND (reference sequence). The ends were cut back, 5 bases at V and 1 base at J, with 11 bases in the middle. CDR3 length equals 14 residues. The CDR3, as DNA: TGTGCCAGTAGTCCCTCCCAGCAGAACACTGAAGCTTTCTTT. It codes for CASSPSQQNTEAFF.

This clonotype was observed a few times. V gene TRBV13 combines with J gene TRBJ1-1, with D uncertain. Germline CDR1 PRHDT, CDR2 FYEKMQ (reference sequence). The germline V and J ends were trimmed by 3 bases and 0 bases, with 14 bases remaining between them. The CDR3 totals 16 residues. The CDR3 region is CASSFRSIFLNTEAFF. The CDR3 DNA reads TGTGCCAGCAGCTTTCGCTCGATATTCCTGAACACTGAAGCTTTCTTT.

This clonotype was found many times. V and J are TRBV12-3 or TRBV12-4 and TRBJ2-2, with 11 bases identical to TRBD2. Trimming removed 4 bases from V and 1 base from J; junction bases left unmatched: 5. There are 17 residues in the CDR3. The CDR3 DNA sequence: TGTGCCAGCAGTTCGTTGGGACTAGCGGAGAACACCGGGGAGCTGTTTTTT. It translates to CASSSLGLAENTGELFF.

The CDR3: CASIGGATDTQYF. In DNA form, the CDR3 reads TGTGCCAGCATCGGGGGAGCCACAGATACGCAGTATTTT. The J gene is TRBJ2-3, the V gene TRBV11-2, with D possibly being TRBD2 (6 bases). Per germline, CDR1 SGHAT and CDR2 FQNNGV. Trimming took off 7 bases at V and 2 bases at J, with 10 bases between the two ends. The CDR3 is made up of 13 amino acids.

This clonotype has ten or more counts. This sequence joins TRBV12-3 or TRBV12-4 and TRBJ1-1, with no clear D. V was shortened by 6 bases and J by 0 bases, with 14 bases between the two germline ends. The CDR3 spans 15 residues. The CDR3 DNA sequence: TGTGCCAGCAGCCCCCGGCGAGACATGAACACTGAAGCTTTCTTT. Translating it yields CASSPRRDMNTEAFF.

This clonotype was seen repeatedly, ten times or more. This chain uses TRBV30 with TRBJ1-2, with 11 bases lining up with TRBD1. The CDR3 covers 17 residues. Germline CDR1 reads GTSNPN; CDR2 reads SVGIG (reference sequence). V lost 5 bases to trimming and J lost 3 bases; unmatched junction nucleotides: 14. The chain's CDR3 is CAWLTVSDRGLYYGYTF. The CDR3 region has the DNA TGTGCCTGGCTTACAGTCTCGGACAGGGGGCTATACTATGGCTACACCTTC.

This chain uses TRBV4-1 with TRBJ1-2; D is ambiguous. V lost 0 bases to trimming and J lost 7 bases, with 15 bases between them. The CDR3 has 15 residues. CDR1 is MGHRA and CDR2 is YSYEKL in the germline V gene. DNA for the CDR3: TGCGCCAGCAGCCAAGATCGAGGTTTCGGTTCTGGCTACACCTTC. This codes for CASSQDRGFGSGYTF.

In its sample, this clonotype was seen many times. This chain joins TRBV20-1 and TRBJ1-6, with D uncertain. V lost 3 bases, J lost 3 bases, and 12 bases lay in between. Germline V gene data show CDR1 as DFQATT and CDR2 as SNEGSKA (reference sequence). The CDR3 is made up of 15 amino acids. CDR3: CSARDQVHYNSPLHF. The CDR3 nucleotides are TGCAGTGCTAGGGACCAGGTCCACTATAATTCACCCCTCCACTTT.

This clonotype has only one observation. The chain links TRBV3-1 to TRBJ1-5; possible D gene TRBD1, 6 bases. The V end was cut by 4 bases, the J end by 5 bases, with 12 bases between. Germline lookup yields CDR1 LGHDT and CDR2 YNNKEL (reference sequence). The CDR3 sequence is 14 residues long. CDR3 region: CASSPDGGHQPQHF. In DNA, the CDR3 is TGTGCCAGCAGCCCCGACGGGGGCCATCAGCCCCAGCATTTT.